This is a list of T cell receptor beta chains from one sample in a study of T cell responses to AZD1222 COVID-19 vaccine. Clones were read by immunoSEQ multiplex PCR, and TCRdb kept only the in-frame ones, dropping some. This sample yields around 140,000 clones, of which 70% to 90% are seen a single time; about 5% belongs to the top ten. The source was peripheral blood, collected 28 days after the second AZD1222 dose. The receptor set was obtained from an adult who received the AZD1222 COVID-19 vaccine. The conserved cysteine and the conserved F or W are not part of the CDR3 here.

v_call: TRBV7-2; j_call: TRBJ1-2; cdr3_aa: ASSSREGAVYT
v_call: TRBV11-3; j_call: TRBJ1-2; cdr3_aa: ASSKGQGMDGYT
v_call: TRBV7-8; j_call: TRBJ2-2; cdr3_aa: ASSLEYGELF
v_call: TRBV5-1; j_call: TRBJ2-2; cdr3_aa: ASSPRGQGAVAGELF
v_call: TRBV18; j_call: TRBJ2-1; cdr3_aa: ASSPEGYEQF
v_call: TRBV2; j_call: TRBJ1-5; cdr3_aa: ASSGTGGDQPQH
v_call: TRBV27; j_call: TRBJ1-6; cdr3_aa: ASSPGQGRSNNSPLH
v_call: TRBV15; j_call: TRBJ2-5; cdr3_aa: ATSRDLGQETQY
v_call: TRBV7-2; j_call: TRBJ1-4; cdr3_aa: ASSAYSGQREKLF
v_call: TRBV3-1/TRBV3-2; j_call: TRBJ1-5; cdr3_aa: ASSQGPPTSNQPQH
v_call: TRBV4-2; j_call: TRBJ2-2; cdr3_aa: ASRGLASNTGELF
v_call: TRBV28; j_call: TRBJ1-2; cdr3_aa: ASRPYSGTGLYGYT
v_call: TRBV7-6; j_call: TRBJ1-2; cdr3_aa: ASSNGQVDYGYT
v_call: TRBV6-5; j_call: TRBJ1-2; cdr3_aa: ASRSSGTVNYGYT
v_call: TRBV9; j_call: TRBJ2-7; cdr3_aa: ASSAGGLAGPYYEQY
v_call: TRBV5-5; j_call: TRBJ2-6; cdr3_aa: ASSDYRGRTGANVLT
v_call: TRBV6-5; j_call: TRBJ2-5; cdr3_aa: ASSYSKETQY
v_call: TRBV6-6; j_call: TRBJ1-2; cdr3_aa: ASSPGPAINYGYT
v_call: TRBV3-1/TRBV3-2; j_call: TRBJ2-5; cdr3_aa: ASSPGGVETQY
v_call: TRBV5-1; j_call: TRBJ2-1; cdr3_aa: ASSLTSADDEQF
v_call: TRBV29-1; j_call: TRBJ1-1; cdr3_aa: SVSGTLNTEAF
v_call: TRBV30; j_call: TRBJ1-2; cdr3_aa: AWKPTGPTNYGYT
v_call: TRBV2; j_call: TRBJ2-1; cdr3_aa: ASNVRPGTSGDNEQF
v_call: TRBV19; j_call: TRBJ2-1; cdr3_aa: ASSIFPGGTYNEQF
v_call: TRBV4-2; j_call: TRBJ2-7; cdr3_aa: ASSQGAGGAYNEQY
v_call: TRBV18; j_call: TRBJ1-1; cdr3_aa: ASSPYGTEAF
v_call: TRBV6-1; j_call: TRBJ1-6; cdr3_aa: ASSEMRVYSPLH
v_call: TRBV15; j_call: TRBJ1-1; cdr3_aa: ATSRDRAGRVGDTEAF
v_call: TRBV3-1/TRBV3-2; j_call: TRBJ1-1; cdr3_aa: ASSRGTGGYTEAF
v_call: TRBV5-1; j_call: TRBJ1-2; cdr3_aa: ASSALKKYGYT
v_call: TRBV5-1; j_call: TRBJ2-3; cdr3_aa: ASSLSQGLTDTQY
v_call: TRBV29-1; j_call: TRBJ1-1; cdr3_aa: SVGDRGLNTEAF
v_call: TRBV6-1; j_call: TRBJ1-1; cdr3_aa: ASSETPYVPNTEAF
v_call: TRBV2; j_call: TRBJ2-7; cdr3_aa: ASRGRDEQY
v_call: TRBV3-1/TRBV3-2; j_call: TRBJ2-1; cdr3_aa: ASSHPPEWGLGEQF
v_call: TRBV5-4; j_call: TRBJ1-1; cdr3_aa: ASSLGQGPGMIEAF
v_call: TRBV20-1; j_call: TRBJ2-7; cdr3_aa: SAEKRSEQY
v_call: TRBV12-1; j_call: TRBJ1-2; cdr3_aa: ASSLERPVNYGYT
v_call: TRBV7-8; j_call: TRBJ2-2; cdr3_aa: ASSPRDRFTGELF
v_call: TRBV6-1; j_call: TRBJ2-2; cdr3_aa: ASSEQGNTGELF
v_call: TRBV6-5; j_call: TRBJ1-1; cdr3_aa: AGGGTNTEAF
v_call: TRBV19; j_call: TRBJ1-1; cdr3_aa: ASRKQNTEAF
v_call: TRBV4-1; j_call: TRBJ2-1; cdr3_aa: ASSLTSGGADEQF
v_call: TRBV3-1/TRBV3-2; j_call: TRBJ1-2; cdr3_aa: ASSQGTKADGYT
v_call: TRBV5-6; j_call: TRBJ2-2; cdr3_aa: ASSFRVTTDTGELF
v_call: TRBV10-3; j_call: TRBJ2-1; cdr3_aa: AIRGQVNEQF
v_call: TRBV7-2; j_call: TRBJ1-4; cdr3_aa: ASSFLLGNEKLF
v_call: TRBV2; j_call: TRBJ1-1; cdr3_aa: ASSLQGDGTEAF
v_call: TRBV30; j_call: TRBJ1-1; cdr3_aa: AWRGTLNTEAF
v_call: TRBV4-2; j_call: TRBJ1-3; cdr3_aa: ASSPLSGITGNTIY
v_call: TRBV11-2; j_call: TRBJ2-3; cdr3_aa: ASSFLPTVGTQY
v_call: TRBV18; j_call: TRBJ2-3; cdr3_aa: ASSPKIIVIDTQY
v_call: TRBV6-5; j_call: TRBJ2-3; cdr3_aa: ASRLPGQLPQY